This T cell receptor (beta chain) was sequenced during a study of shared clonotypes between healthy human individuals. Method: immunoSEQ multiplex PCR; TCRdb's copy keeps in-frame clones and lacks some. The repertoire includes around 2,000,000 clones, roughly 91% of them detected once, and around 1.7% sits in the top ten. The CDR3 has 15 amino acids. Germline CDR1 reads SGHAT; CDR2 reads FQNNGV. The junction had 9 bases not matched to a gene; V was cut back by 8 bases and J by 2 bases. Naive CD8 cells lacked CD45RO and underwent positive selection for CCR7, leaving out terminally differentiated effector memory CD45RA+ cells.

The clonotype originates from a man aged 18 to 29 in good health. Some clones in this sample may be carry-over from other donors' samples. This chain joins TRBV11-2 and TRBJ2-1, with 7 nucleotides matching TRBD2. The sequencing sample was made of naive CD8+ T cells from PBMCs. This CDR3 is CASSDKREPYNEQFF. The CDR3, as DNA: TGTGCCAGCTCGGATAAGCGGGAACCCTACAATGAGCAGTTCTTC.